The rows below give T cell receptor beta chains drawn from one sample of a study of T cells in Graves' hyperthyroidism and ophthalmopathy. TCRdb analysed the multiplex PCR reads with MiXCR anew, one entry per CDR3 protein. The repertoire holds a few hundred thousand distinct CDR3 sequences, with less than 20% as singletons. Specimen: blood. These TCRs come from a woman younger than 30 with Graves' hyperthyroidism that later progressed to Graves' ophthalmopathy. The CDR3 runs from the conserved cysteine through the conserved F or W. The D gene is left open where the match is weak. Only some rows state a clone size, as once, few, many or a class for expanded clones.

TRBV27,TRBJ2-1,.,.,CASSLSAANEQFF,TGTGCCAGCAGTTTATCGGCGGCGAATGAGCAGTTCTTC
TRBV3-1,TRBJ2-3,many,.,CASSLYGGRADTQYF,TGTGCCAGCAGCCTATACGGGGGGCGAGCAGATACGCAGTATTTT
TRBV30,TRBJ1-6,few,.,CAWRERGAKYSPLHF,TGTGCCTGGAGGGAGCGGGGAGCGAAGTACTCACCCCTCCACTTT
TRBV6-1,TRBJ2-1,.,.,CASIKRGRVNEQFF,TGTGCCAGCATCAAGAGAGGTAGAGTTAATGAGCAGTTCTTC
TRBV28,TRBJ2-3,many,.,CASSLLSADTQYF,TGTGCCAGCAGTTTATTATCCGCAGATACGCAGTATTTT
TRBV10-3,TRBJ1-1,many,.,CAISESLGSNTEAFF,TGTGCCATCAGTGAATCCTTGGGGTCTAACACTGAAGCTTTCTTT
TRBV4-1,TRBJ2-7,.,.,CASSQGGQDSYEQYF,TGCGCCAGCAGCCAAGGAGGCCAGGACTCCTACGAGCAGTACTTC
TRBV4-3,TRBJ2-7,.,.,CASSPTLGNEQYF,TGCGCCAGCAGCCCTACATTAGGGAACGAGCAGTACTTC
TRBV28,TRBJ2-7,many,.,CASSSVPYEQYF,TGTGCCAGCAGTTCCGTCCCCTACGAGCAGTACTTC
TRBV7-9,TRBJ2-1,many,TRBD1,CASSSRDRATNEQFF,TGTGCCAGCAGCTCGCGGGACAGGGCAACAAATGAGCAGTTCTTC
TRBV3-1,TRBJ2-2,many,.,CASSPGLTGELFF,TGTGCCAGCAGCCCCGGACTCACCGGGGAGCTGTTTTTT
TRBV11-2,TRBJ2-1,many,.,CASSPRELSAEQFF,TGTGCCAGCAGCCCCCGGGAGTTATCGGCTGAGCAGTTCTTC
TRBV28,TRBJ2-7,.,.,CATMTGTYEQYF,TGTGCCACCATGACAGGAACCTACGAGCAGTACTTC
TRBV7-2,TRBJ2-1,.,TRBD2,CASSMGLAGNEQFF,TGTGCCAGCAGCATGGGACTAGCGGGCAATGAGCAGTTCTTC
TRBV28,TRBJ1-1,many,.,CASSLGGAGNTEAFF,TGTGCCAGCAGTTTAGGCGGCGCTGGGAACACTGAAGCTTTCTTT
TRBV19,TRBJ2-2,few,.,CASIEGGNTGELFF,TGTGCCAGCATAGAAGGAGGGAACACCGGGGAGCTGTTTTTT
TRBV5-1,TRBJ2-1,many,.,CASSLAPRGNEQFF,TGCGCCAGCAGCTTGGCCCCACGGGGCAATGAGCAGTTCTTC
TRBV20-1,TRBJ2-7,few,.,CSGDPGTYEQYF,TGCAGTGGTGATCCAGGGACCTACGAGCAGTACTTC
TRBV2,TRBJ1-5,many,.,CASSQFDYQPQHF,TGTGCCAGCAGTCAATTTGACTATCAGCCCCAGCATTTT
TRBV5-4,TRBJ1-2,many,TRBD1,CASSRGQGADYGYTF,TGTGCCAGCAGCCGAGGACAGGGGGCAGACTATGGCTACACCTTC
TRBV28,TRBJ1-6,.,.,CASRDEGSYNSPLHF,TGTGCCAGCAGAGACGAGGGGTCTTATAATTCACCCCTCCACTTT
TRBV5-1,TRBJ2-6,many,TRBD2,CASMVAGPSGANVLTF,TGCGCCAGCATGGTAGCGGGGCCCTCTGGGGCCAACGTCCTGACTTTC
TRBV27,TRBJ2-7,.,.,CASSLSSRGNYEQYF,TGTGCCAGCAGTTTATCAAGTAGGGGAAACTACGAGCAGTACTTC
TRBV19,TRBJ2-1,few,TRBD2,CASSLAANSYNEQFF,TGTGCCAGTAGTCTAGCGGCGAACTCCTACAATGAGCAGTTCTTC
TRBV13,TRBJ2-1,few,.,CASSRRYNEQFF,TGTGCCAGCAGCAGAAGGTACAATGAGCAGTTCTTC
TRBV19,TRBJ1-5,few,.,CASSILEGGNQPQHF,TGTGCCAGTAGTATCCTCGAAGGGGGGAATCAGCCCCAGCATTTT
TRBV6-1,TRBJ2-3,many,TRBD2,CASRPTSGRAADTQYF,TGTGCCAGCAGGCCTACTAGCGGGAGGGCCGCAGATACGCAGTATTTT
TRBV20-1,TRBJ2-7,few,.,CSAQSDGYEQYF,TGCAGTGCTCAGAGCGACGGCTACGAGCAGTACTTC
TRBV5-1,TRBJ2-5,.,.,CASSLALFTAQETQYF,TGCGCCAGCAGCTTGGCCCTCTTCACAGCGCAAGAGACCCAGTACTTC
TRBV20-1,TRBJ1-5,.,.,CSADSADSNQPQHF,TGCAGTGCAGACTCAGCGGATAGCAATCAGCCCCAGCATTTT
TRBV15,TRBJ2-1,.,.,CATMAGAFSSYNEQFF,TGTGCCACCATGGCGGGGGCCTTCAGCTCCTACAATGAGCAGTTCTTC
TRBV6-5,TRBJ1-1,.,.,CASSYRGGGSTEAFF,TGTGCCAGCAGTTACCGGGGAGGAGGGAGCACTGAAGCTTTCTTT
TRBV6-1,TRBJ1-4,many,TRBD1,CASRGQAMNEKLFF,TGTGCCAGCAGGGGACAGGCCATGAATGAAAAACTGTTTTTT
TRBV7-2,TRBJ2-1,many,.,CASSLARGSYNEQFF,TGTGCCAGCAGCTTAGCGAGAGGGTCCTACAATGAGCAGTTCTTC
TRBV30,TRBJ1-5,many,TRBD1,CAWRGQVGQPQHF,TGTGCCTGGAGGGGACAGGTGGGTCAGCCCCAGCATTTT
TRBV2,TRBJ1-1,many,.,CASGGAQSSTEAFF,TGTGCCAGCGGAGGGGCGCAATCCAGCACTGAAGCTTTCTTT
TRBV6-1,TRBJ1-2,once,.,CASRPLSDMGHGYTF,TGTGCCAGCAGGCCCCTATCGGACATGGGGCATGGCTACACCTTC
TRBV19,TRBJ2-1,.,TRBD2,CASSTPALAGLYNEQFF,TGTGCCAGTAGTACCCCGGCACTAGCGGGATTATACAATGAGCAGTTCTTC
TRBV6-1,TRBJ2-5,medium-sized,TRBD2,CASEAGYGQETQYF,TGTGCCAGCGAAGCGGGATACGGGCAAGAGACCCAGTACTTC
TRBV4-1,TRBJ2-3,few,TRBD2,CASSQVLAGLFTDTQYF,TGCGCCAGCAGCCAAGTCTTAGCGGGATTATTCACAGATACGCAGTATTTT
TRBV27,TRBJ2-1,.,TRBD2,CASSRPGLAGGTEQFF,TGTGCCAGCAGCCGTCCGGGACTAGCGGGAGGGACTGAGCAGTTCTTC
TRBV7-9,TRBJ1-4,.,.,CASSFTSSGGVGEKLFF,TGTGCCAGCAGCTTCACATCTTCGGGGGGTGTGGGTGAAAAACTGTTTTTT
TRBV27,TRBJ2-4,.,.,CASSLFTRAKNIQYF,TGTGCCAGCAGTCTGTTTACCAGAGCCAAAAACATTCAGTACTTC
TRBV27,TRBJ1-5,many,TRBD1,CASSLEGARNQPQHF,TGTGCCAGCAGTCTGGAGGGGGCTAGGAATCAGCCCCAGCATTTT
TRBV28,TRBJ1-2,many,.,CASSGGGYTF,TGTGCCAGCAGTGGGGGCGGCTACACCTTC
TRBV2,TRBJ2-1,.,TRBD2,CASSGGGRGNEQFF,TGTGCCAGCAGTGGTGGCGGGAGGGGGAATGAGCAGTTCTTC
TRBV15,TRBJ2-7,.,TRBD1,CATSRRTGTGGEQYF,TGTGCCACCAGCAGGAGAACCGGGACAGGGGGCGAGCAGTACTTC
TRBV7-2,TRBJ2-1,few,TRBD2,CASSPRPDSGGYNEQFF,TGTGCCAGCAGCCCCAGGCCCGATAGCGGGGGATACAATGAGCAGTTCTTC
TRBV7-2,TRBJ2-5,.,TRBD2,CASSLPLAALQETQYF,TGTGCCAGCAGCCTACCACTAGCGGCGCTACAAGAGACCCAGTACTTC
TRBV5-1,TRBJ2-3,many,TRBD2,CASSPLAGFADTQYF,TGCGCCAGCAGTCCCCTAGCGGGATTCGCAGATACGCAGTATTTT
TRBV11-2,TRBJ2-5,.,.,CATSDFRGETQYF,TGTGCCACCAGTGATTTCAGGGGAGAGACCCAGTACTTC
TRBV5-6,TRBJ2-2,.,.,CASSRQTWGLGAGELFF,TGTGCCAGCAGCCGACAAACGTGGGGCCTCGGTGCCGGGGAGCTGTTTTTT
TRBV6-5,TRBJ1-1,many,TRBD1,CASSFRGQGRLKDTEAFF,TGTGCCAGCAGTTTCCGGGGACAGGGGAGGTTGAAGGACACTGAAGCTTTCTTT
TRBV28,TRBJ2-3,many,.,CASSFGLSTDTQYF,TGTGCCAGCAGTTTTGGGCTAAGCACAGATACGCAGTATTTT
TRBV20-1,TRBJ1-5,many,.,CSARVEGYDNQPQHF,TGCAGTGCTAGAGTGGAGGGGTACGACAATCAGCCCCAGCATTTT
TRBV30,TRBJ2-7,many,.,CAWRRQGGAYEQYF,TGTGCCTGGAGAAGGCAGGGGGGAGCCTACGAGCAGTACTTC
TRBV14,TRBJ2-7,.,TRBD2,CASSTRGVREQYF,TGTGCCAGCAGCACTCGGGGGGTGAGGGAGCAGTACTTC
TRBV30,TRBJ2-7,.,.,CAWSLGGVGRKFYEQYF,TGTGCCTGGAGTCTAGGAGGGGTCGGGCGAAAATTCTACGAGCAGTACTTC
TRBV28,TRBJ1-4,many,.,CASGTSLGVGEKLFF,TGTGCCAGCGGGACGTCTTTGGGGGTCGGTGAAAAACTGTTTTTT
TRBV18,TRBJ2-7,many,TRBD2,CASSSGTSGYEQYF,TGTGCCAGCTCCTCCGGGACTAGCGGTTACGAGCAGTACTTC